This T cell receptor beta chain derives from a study of blood T cell repertoires in COVID-19. This CDR3 contains 16 residues. CDR1 LGHDT and CDR2 YNNKEL come from the germline V gene (reference sequence). Between the trimmed V and J ends, which lost 5 bases and 6 bases, there was a span of 22 bases. Method: immunoSEQ multiplex PCR; TCRdb's copy keeps in-frame clones and lacks some. The top ten hold approximately 4.1% of the sample, which has more than 300,000 clones, more than 90% seen once. The sequence came from a woman aged 30 to 39 who had been exposed to COVID-19. The chain links TRBV3-1 (or the pseudogene TRBV3-2) to TRBJ1-2, with D perhaps TRBD1 (6 bases). Sample: PBMCs or T cells enriched from blood (not recorded which). The DNA of the CDR3 is TGTGCCAGCAGCTCCCACCTCTTACAGGGTGAGGATGGCTACACCTTC. Protein sequence: CASSSHLLQGEDGYTF.